This T cell receptor beta chain originates from a study of beta chain features in type 1 diabetes. Germline CDR1 and CDR2: MNHEY and SVGAGI. The V segment lost 4 bases and the J segment 9 bases; nucleotides outside the gene matches: 10. This CDR3 spans 16 amino acids. In this sample, this clone turned up a few times. The isolated RNA, all of it, was reverse transcribed, so expressed TCRB transcripts were what got sequenced. Profiling relied on immunoSEQ multiplex PCR, and the TCRdb table lists in-frame clones only, not all of them. The profile shows hundreds of thousands of clones, approximately 14% of them singletons.

Material for sequencing was central memory CD4+ T cells from blood. This chain joins TRBV6-5 and TRBJ2-1; the match to TRBD2 covers 12 bases. The TCR originated in a man in his thirties or forties in good health. Written as DNA, the CDR3 is TGTGCCAGCAGTTTTATCCTAGCGGGGGGGCCGAGTGAGCAGTTCTTC. This translates into CASSFILAGGPSEQFF.